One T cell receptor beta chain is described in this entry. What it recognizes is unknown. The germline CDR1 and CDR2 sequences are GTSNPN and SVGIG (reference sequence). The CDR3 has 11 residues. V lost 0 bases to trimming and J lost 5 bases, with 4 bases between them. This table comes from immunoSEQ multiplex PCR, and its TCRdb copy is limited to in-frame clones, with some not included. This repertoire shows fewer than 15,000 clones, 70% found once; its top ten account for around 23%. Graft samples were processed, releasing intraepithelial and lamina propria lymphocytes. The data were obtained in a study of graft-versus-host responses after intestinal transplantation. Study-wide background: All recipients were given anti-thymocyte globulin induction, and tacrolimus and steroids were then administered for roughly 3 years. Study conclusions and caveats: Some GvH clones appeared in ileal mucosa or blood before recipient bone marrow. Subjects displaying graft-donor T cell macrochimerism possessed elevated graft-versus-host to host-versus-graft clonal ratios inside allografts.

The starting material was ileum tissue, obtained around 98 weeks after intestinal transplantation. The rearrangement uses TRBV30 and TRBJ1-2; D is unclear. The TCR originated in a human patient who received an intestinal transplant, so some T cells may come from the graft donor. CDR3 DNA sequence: TGTGCCTGGAGTGTAGGGTATGGCTACACCTTC. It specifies CAWSVGYGYTF.